Presented here are 23 T cell receptor beta chains from one specimen sequenced in a study of tumor-infiltrating lymphocytes in localized non-small cell lung cancer (dated by TCRdb to the early 2020s). Library generation was performed with the immunoSEQ multiplex PCR assay. TCRdb's version of the immuneACCESS table is confined to in-frame rearrangements and falls short of the full clone set. An unresolved V gene accounts for under half of the shortfall where checked; the remainder is of unknown origin. The sample includes 10,000 to 15,000 clones, with 70% to 90% observed a single time. The ten most abundant clones make up 8% to 10% of the sample. The sequencing input was lung tumor tissue. These receptors originate from a human donor with non-small cell lung cancer.

This sequence joins TRBV6-5 and TRBJ2-5; 13 bases line up with TRBD2. The CDR3 is 15 residues long. V lost 2 bases to trimming and J lost 11 bases; unmatched junction nucleotides: 8. Germline CDR1 MNHEY, CDR2 SVGAGI. Written as DNA, the CDR3 is TGTGCCAGCAGTTACCGAGGACTAGCGGGGGAAGAGCAGTACTTC. It codes for CASSYRGLAGEEQYF.

The rearrangement uses TRBV2 and TRBJ2-2, with unresolved D. Per germline, CDR1 SNHLY and CDR2 FYNNEI. Trimming removed 9 bases from V and 1 base from J, with 12 bases in between. The CDR3 spans 14 residues. This CDR3 reads CAREEKENTGELFF. CDR3 coding DNA: TGTGCCAGAGAGGAAAAAGAGAACACCGGGGAGCTGTTTTTT.

This clone occurred a few times. The chain recombines TRBV5-6 with TRBJ2-7; unclear D gene. Germline lookup yields CDR1 SGHDT and CDR2 YYEEEE. The CDR3 length is 14 residues. Deletions cut 4 bases from V and 0 bases from J, with 11 bases between. As DNA, the CDR3 is TGTGCCAGCAGCGCACCCGTGCGCTCCTACGAGCAGTACTTC. The encoded protein is CASSAPVRSYEQYF.

The gene calls are TRBV7-8 and TRBJ2-7, with D tentatively TRBD1 or TRBD2 (6 bases each). Germline V gene data show CDR1 as SGHVS and CDR2 as FQNEAQ. Trimming pared 1 base from V and 4 bases from J, leaving 17 bases between. This CDR3 has 16 residues. CDR3 sequence reads: CASSLVGGTDLYEQYF. The CDR3 DNA sequence: TGTGCCAGCAGCTTAGTAGGGGGGACGGATTTGTACGAGCAGTACTTC.

The chain carries TRBV2 and TRBJ2-5, with 7 bases aligning to TRBD1. The CDR3 loop spans 14 amino acids. CDR1 SNHLY and CDR2 FYNNEI come from the germline V gene. The V segment lost 6 bases and the J segment 1 base; nucleotides outside the gene matches: 5. The CDR3 coding sequence is TGTGCCAGCAGACCGACAGGGTTCCAAGAGACCCAGTACTTC. Translated: CASRPTGFQETQYF.

This clone was counted between two and nine times. The J gene is TRBJ1-1, the V gene TRBV30; no clear D. V lost 1 base and J 1 base, leaving 7 bases between the germline ends. CDR1 is GTSNPN, CDR2 SVGIG, per germline (reference sequence). The CDR3 loop spans 13 amino acids. CDR3 amino acids: CAWSGTGNTEAFF. CDR3 coding DNA: TGTGCCTGGAGTGGGACGGGGAACACTGAAGCTTTCTTT.

The J gene is TRBJ2-1, the V gene TRBV21-1; the table calls TRBD1, which could not be checked here. TRBV21-1 is reported as a pseudogene. This CDR3 spans 14 amino acids. As DNA, the CDR3 is TGTGCCATTTACAACAGGGCAATATTCCATGAGCAGTTCTTC. Translated: CAIYNRAIFHEQFF.

This clone counts as large. This sequence joins TRBV28 and TRBJ2-1; 8 bases are a match to TRBD2. Germline CDR1 MDHEN, CDR2 SYDVKM. Trimming removed 7 bases from V and 2 bases from J; junction bases left unmatched: 10. CDR3 length: 16 amino acids. The CDR3 coding sequence is TGTGCCAGCAACCCCACCTTGGGACTAGCCTACAATGAGCAGTTCTTC. It is translated as CASNPTLGLAYNEQFF.

CDR3 sequence: CASSYLFVGNTGELFF. CDR3 bases: TGTGCCAGCAGTTACCTTTTTGTGGGGAACACCGGGGAGCTGTTTTTT. The rearrangement joins TRBV6-5 to TRBJ2-2, with D uncertain. The V end was cut by 2 bases, the J end by 1 base, with 11 bases between. Per the germline V gene, CDR1 is MNHEY and CDR2 is SVGAGI. This CDR3 comprises 16 residues.

The CDR3 protein is CAWSSGGLKLFF. DNA of the CDR3: TGTGCCTGGAGCTCAGGGGGGTTAAAACTGTTTTTT. This chain joins TRBV30 and TRBJ1-4, with 7 bases lining up with TRBD1. The CDR3 has 12 residues. Germline V gene data show CDR1 as GTSNPN and CDR2 as SVGIG (reference sequence). With 3 bases clipped from V and 10 bases from J, the junction kept 5 bases outside the gene matches.

The chain combines TRBV11-2 with TRBJ2-1; D not resolved. CDR3 length equals 13 residues. CDR1 is SGHAT, CDR2 FQNNGV, per germline. The V and J ends lost 0 bases and 8 bases respectively, with 8 bases between them. The CDR3 is CASSLEAMDEQFF. For the CDR3, the DNA is TGTGCCAGCAGCTTAGAAGCGATGGATGAGCAGTTCTTC.

The J gene is TRBJ2-7, the V gene TRBV5-6; D might be TRBD1 or TRBD2, each matching 5 bases. The V end lost 4 bases, the J end lost 6 bases, and 20 bases lay between the germline ends. The CDR3 is made up of 15 amino acids. Germline CDR1 SGHDT, CDR2 YYEEEE. The CDR3 reads CASSPDSGRMVEQYF. In nucleotides, the CDR3 is TGTGCCAGCAGCCCCGACTCGGGACGGATGGTCGAGCAGTACTTC.

The chain joins TRBV28 to TRBJ2-7; D gene unclear. CDR1 and CDR2 from the germline V gene are MDHEN and SYDVKM. Trimming cost V 5 bases and J 6 bases, with 17 bases left between them. This CDR3 spans 14 amino acids. The DNA of the CDR3 is TGTGCCAGCAGTCCGGGCGCCAGTTGGGGCGAGCAGTACTTC. Its protein product is CASSPGASWGEQYF.

This clone was seen once. The chain combines TRBV19 with TRBJ2-5; D unclear. This CDR3 has 13 residues. Per germline, CDR1 LNHDA and CDR2 SQIVND (reference sequence). Trimming took off 3 bases at V and 0 bases at J, with 5 bases between the two ends. The CDR3 bases are TGTGCCAGTAGTATCTCTTACCAAGAGACCCAGTACTTC. Translation gives CASSISYQETQYF. The full variable domain, in which reference TRBV19 and TRBJ2-5 provide the parts outside the CDR3, is DGGITQSPKYLFRKEGQNVTLSCEQNLNHDAMYWYRQDPGQGLRLIYYSQIVNDFQKGDIAEGYSVSREKKESFPLTVTSAQKNPTAFYLCASSISYQETQYFGPGTRLLVL.

The CDR3 region has the DNA TGTGCCAGCAACCGGGACAGGGTTTACGAGCAGTACTTC. This translates into CASNRDRVYEQYF. The chain has TRBV6-1 and TRBJ2-7; TRBD1 agrees at 9 bases. The germline V gene encodes CDR1 MNHNS and CDR2 SASEGT. The junction had 5 bases not matched to a gene; V was cut back by 7 bases and J by 4 bases. The CDR3 is 13 amino acids.

The genes are TRBV12-1 and TRBJ2-3. TRBV12-1 counts as a pseudogene. The CDR3 is 16 residues long. This CDR3 reads CASSGMANRSTDTQYF. The CDR3 coding sequence is TGTGCCAGCAGCGGAATGGCCAATAGAAGCACAGATACGCAGTATTTT.

The chain's CDR3 is CASRRTQGGYGYTF. The CDR3 coding sequence is TGTGCCAGCAGGCGTACACAGGGGGGCTATGGCTACACCTTC. The chain is built from TRBV6-5 and TRBJ1-2, with TRBD1 matching 8 bases. The germline V gene encodes CDR1 MNHEY and CDR2 SVGAGI. The CDR3 consists of 14 residues. The J segment lost 4 bases and the V segment lost 6 bases, leaving 7 bases of the junction unmatched.

V is TRBV5-1 and J is TRBJ2-1; possibly TRBD1 or TRBD2 for D (5 bases each). The length of the CDR3 is 16 residues. V was clipped by 1 base and J by 3 bases, with 14 bases between them. Germline V gene lookup returns CDR1 SGHRS and CDR2 YFSETQ. Here the CDR3 reads CASSLLSGRNYNEQFF. The CDR3, as DNA: TGCGCCAGCAGCTTGTTATCGGGACGTAACTACAATGAGCAGTTCTTC.

This clone was seen a handful of times. The V and J genes are TRBV19 and TRBJ1-3; TRBD1 might be the D (6 bases). This CDR3 contains 16 residues. Trimming removed 5 bases from V and 0 bases from J, with 14 bases in between. Germline-derived CDR1 and CDR2 are LNHDA and SQIVND (reference sequence). CDR3 in amino acids: CASSFWDMSSGNTIYF. The CDR3 DNA follows: TGTGCCAGTAGTTTCTGGGACATGAGCTCTGGAAACACCATATATTTT.

The CDR3 is CASSRTGIQETQYF. CDR3 in DNA: TGTGCCAGCAGTCGGACAGGGATCCAAGAGACCCAGTACTTC. The rearrangement uses TRBV28 and TRBJ2-5; TRBD1 aligns across 8 bases. CDR1 is MDHEN, CDR2 SYDVKM, per germline. After removal of 5 bases from V and 1 base from J, the junction contained 3 bases not matched to a gene. The CDR3 contains 14 residues.

This clone was detected only a few times. V and J are TRBV5-4 and TRBJ2-1; 8 bases align to TRBD2. The CDR3 contains 15 residues. Looked up from germline, CDR1 is SGHNT and CDR2 is YYREEE (reference sequence). Losses at the gene ends were 4 bases for V and 4 bases for J; bases not matched to a gene: 7. The CDR3: CASSVLAGMYNEQFF. The CDR3 DNA sequence: TGTGCCAGCAGCGTTCTAGCGGGTATGTACAATGAGCAGTTCTTC.

The chain carries TRBV4-1 and TRBJ1-3, with D tentatively TRBD1 (6 bases). CDR1 is MGHRA and CDR2 is YSYEKL in the germline V gene. The CDR3 runs to 15 residues. Trimming cost V 0 bases and J 4 bases, with 10 bases left between them. CDR3 in DNA: TGCGCCAGCAGCCAAGACGGGGGCTCCGGAAACACCATATATTTT. This translates into CASSQDGGSGNTIYF.

This chain connects TRBV25-1 to TRBJ2-2, with 7 nucleotides matching TRBD2. Germline values: CDR1 MGHDK, CDR2 SYGVNS. The junction had 0 bases not matched to a gene; V was cut back by 2 bases and J by 3 bases. This CDR3 has 14 residues. CDR3 DNA sequence: TGTGCCAGCAGTGAAGGGGGGGACACCGGGGAGCTGTTTTTT. This encodes CASSEGGDTGELFF.